This entry describes one T cell receptor beta chain. This entry is derived from a study of cytomegalovirus exposure and HLA in healthy donors. The wider study: A prior analysis found roughly 100 million unique TCR beta sequences from approximately 200 million T cells. About 85 million unique TCR sequences came from HLA-typed donors in an early release.

The CDR3 contains 13 residues. Trimming removed 0 bases from V and 6 bases from J; junction bases left unmatched: 2. Germline V gene sequence: CDR1 SGHRS, CDR2 YFSETQ. The PCR contained 60 Vbeta and 13 Jbeta primers. The method was immunoSEQ multiplex PCR; TCRdb's version includes in-frame clones alone and lacks a portion of them. The listing records approximately 110,000 clones. This TCR derives from a man younger than 35 in good health and CMV-seronegative. V is TRBV5-1 and J is TRBJ1-1; 7 nucleotides line up with TRBD1. Sequencing was performed on PBMCs. The CDR3 sequence: CASSLDRGPEAFF. The CDR3 DNA reads TGCGCCAGCAGCTTGGACAGGGGCCCTGAAGCTTTCTTT.